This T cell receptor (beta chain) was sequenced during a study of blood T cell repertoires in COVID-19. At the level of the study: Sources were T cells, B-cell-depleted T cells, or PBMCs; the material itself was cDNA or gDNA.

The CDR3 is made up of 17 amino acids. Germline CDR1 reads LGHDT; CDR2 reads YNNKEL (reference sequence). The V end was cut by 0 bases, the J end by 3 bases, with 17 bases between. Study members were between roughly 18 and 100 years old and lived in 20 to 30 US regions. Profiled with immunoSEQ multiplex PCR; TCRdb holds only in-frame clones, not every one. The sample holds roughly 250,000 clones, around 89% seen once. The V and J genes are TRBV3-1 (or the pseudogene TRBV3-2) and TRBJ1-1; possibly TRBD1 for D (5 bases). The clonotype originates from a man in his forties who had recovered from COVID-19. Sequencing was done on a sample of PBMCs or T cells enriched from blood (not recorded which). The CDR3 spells CASSQDDIAGLHTEAFF. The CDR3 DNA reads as TGTGCCAGCAGCCAAGATGATATAGCAGGGTTGCACACTGAAGCTTTCTTT.